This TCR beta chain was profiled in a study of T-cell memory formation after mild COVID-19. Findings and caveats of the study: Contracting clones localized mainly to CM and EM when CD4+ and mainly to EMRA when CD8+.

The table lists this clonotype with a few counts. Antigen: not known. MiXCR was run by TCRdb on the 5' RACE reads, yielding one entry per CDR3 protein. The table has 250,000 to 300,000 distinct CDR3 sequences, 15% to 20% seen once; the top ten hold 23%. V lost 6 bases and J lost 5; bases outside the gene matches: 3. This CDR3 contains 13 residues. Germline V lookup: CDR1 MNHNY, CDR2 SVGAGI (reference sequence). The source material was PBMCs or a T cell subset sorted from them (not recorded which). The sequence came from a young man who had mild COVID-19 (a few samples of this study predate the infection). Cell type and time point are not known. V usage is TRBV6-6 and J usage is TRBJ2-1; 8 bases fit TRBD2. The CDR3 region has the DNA TGTGCCAGCAGCGGGGGGGGGAACAATGAGCAGTTCTTC. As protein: CASSGGGNNEQFF.